This entry is about one T cell receptor (beta chain). Its antigen is undetermined. V lost 5 bases to trimming and J lost 8 bases, with 22 bases between them. The germline V gene has CDR1 MNHEY and CDR2 SVGEGT. CDR3 length equals 16 residues. Tagging with unique molecular identifiers was a feature of the TCR beta cDNA libraries. When roughly 0.9 to 10 million T cells were used, they gave about 490,000 cDNA molecules. Via MiXCR, TCRdb re-called the PCR reads, giving one row per CDR3 protein. The sample contains some 690,000 distinct CDR3 sequences, about 32% of which appear only once. These data are taken from a study of post-analysis software for immune sequencing data. Study-level results: Batch-matched samples strongly co-clustered by F measure. In patients, TRBV5-6, TRBV5-1 and TRBV20-1 belonged to about five TRBV segments found more frequently than in controls.

The receptor comes from a girl aged 5 to 17 with multiple sclerosis. Sequencing used blood. The chain couples TRBV6-2 or TRBV6-3 to TRBJ2-1; D is possibly TRBD2 (6 bases). The CDR3 DNA reads TGTGCCAGCAGTACCACTACTAGCCGGAGGATTGATGAGCAGTTCTTC. It specifies CASSTTTSRRIDEQFF.